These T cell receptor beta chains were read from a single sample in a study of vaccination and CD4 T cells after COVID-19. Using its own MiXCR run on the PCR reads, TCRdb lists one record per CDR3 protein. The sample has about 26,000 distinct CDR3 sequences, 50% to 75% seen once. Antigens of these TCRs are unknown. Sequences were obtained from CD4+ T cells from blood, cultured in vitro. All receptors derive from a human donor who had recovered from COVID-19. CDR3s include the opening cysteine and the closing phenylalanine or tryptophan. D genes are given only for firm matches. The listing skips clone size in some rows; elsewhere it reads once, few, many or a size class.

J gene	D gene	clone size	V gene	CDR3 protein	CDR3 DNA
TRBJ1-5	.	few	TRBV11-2	CASSLEGGRQPQHF	TGTGCCAGCAGCTTAGAAGGTGGTCGGCAGCCCCAGCATTTT
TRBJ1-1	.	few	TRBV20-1	CSAQRGPITEAFF	TGCAGTGCCCAACGGGGACCTATCACTGAAGCTTTCTTT
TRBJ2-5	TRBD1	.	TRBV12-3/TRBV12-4	CASTLGQGETQYF	TGTGCCAGCACCCTGGGACAGGGGGAGACCCAGTACTTC
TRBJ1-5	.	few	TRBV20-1	CSARRSGDVGAPQHF	TGCAGTGCTCGACGTTCAGGGGATGTGGGTGCGCCCCAGCATTTT
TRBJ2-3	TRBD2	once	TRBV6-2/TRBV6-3	CASSYSLAGGPNTDTQYF	TGTGCCAGCAGTTACAGCCTAGCGGGAGGGCCCAACACAGATACGCAGTATTTT
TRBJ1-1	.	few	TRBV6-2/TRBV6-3	CASSRGMNTEAFF	TGTGCCAGCAGCCGAGGGATGAACACTGAAGCTTTCTTT
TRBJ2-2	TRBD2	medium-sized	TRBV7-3	CASSREGGGTGELFF	TGTGCCAGCAGTCGGGAGGGGGGCGGCACCGGGGAGCTGTTTTTT
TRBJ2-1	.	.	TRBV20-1	CSARVGTKSYNEQFF	TGCAGTGCTAGAGTCGGGACCAAATCCTACAATGAGCAGTTCTTC
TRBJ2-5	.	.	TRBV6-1	CASSPLSSPRGGDKAQYF	TGTGCCAGCAGTCCCCTCTCGTCGCCCAGGGGGGGCGACAAGGCCCAGTACTTC
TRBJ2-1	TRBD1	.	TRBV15	CATSVRIGGHEQFF	TGTGCCACCAGCGTCCGGATAGGGGGCCATGAGCAGTTCTTC
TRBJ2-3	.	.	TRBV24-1	CATSASSTDTQYF	TGTGCCACCAGCGCCTCTAGCACAGATACGCAGTATTTT
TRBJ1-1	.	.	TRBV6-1	CASSANTRTAFF	TGTGCCAGCAGTGCAAATACCCGAACCGCTTTCTTT
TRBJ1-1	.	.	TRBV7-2	CASSYKGGRAEAFF	TGTGCCAGCAGCTACAAAGGGGGTCGGGCTGAAGCTTTCTTT
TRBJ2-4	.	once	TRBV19	CASSSQSVAKNIQYF	TGTGCCAGTAGTTCACAAAGCGTAGCCAAAAACATTCAGTACTTC
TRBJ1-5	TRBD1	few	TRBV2	CASSDLTGGNQPQHF	TGTGCCAGCAGTGATTTGACAGGGGGGAATCAGCCCCAGCATTTT
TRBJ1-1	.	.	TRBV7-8	CASSWDYIRGDTEAFF	TGTGCCAGCAGCTGGGATTACATAAGGGGAGACACTGAAGCTTTCTTT
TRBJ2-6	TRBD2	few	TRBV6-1	CASTTGGSGANVLTF	TGTGCCAGCACCACGGGGGGATCTGGGGCCAACGTCCTGACTTTC
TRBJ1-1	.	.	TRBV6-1	CASSEGGWARTLNTEAFF	TGTGCCAGCAGTGAAGGAGGCTGGGCTCGGACGTTGAACACTGAAGCTTTCTTT
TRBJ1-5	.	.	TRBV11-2	CASSLSGTGLGAQHF	TGTGCCAGCAGCTTATCCGGGACGGGACTCGGGGCCCAGCATTTT
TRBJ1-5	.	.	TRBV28	CASIGRARDGPQDQPQHF	TGTGCCAGCATTGGGAGGGCCCGAGACGGTCCACAGGATCAGCCCCAGCATTTT
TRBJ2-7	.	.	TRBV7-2	CASSLDWSGEQYF	TGTGCCAGCAGCCTAGACTGGTCCGGGGAGCAGTACTTC
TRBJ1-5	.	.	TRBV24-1	CATRPSGSNQPQHF	TGTGCCACCAGGCCCTCCGGGAGCAATCAGCCCCAGCATTTT
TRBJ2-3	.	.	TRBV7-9	CASSFGGGGTDTQYF	TGTGCCAGCAGCTTTGGAGGCGGAGGCACAGATACGCAGTATTTT
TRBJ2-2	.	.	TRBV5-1	CASSPGRGTGELFF	TGCGCCAGCAGCCCGGGCAGGGGCACCGGGGAGCTGTTTTTT
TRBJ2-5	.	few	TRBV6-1	CASGPQGKETQYF	TGTGCCAGCGGACCACAGGGTAAGGAGACCCAGTACTTC
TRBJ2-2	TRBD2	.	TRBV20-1	CSARDLGRFAGELFF	TGCAGTGCTAGAGATCTCGGGAGGTTCGCCGGGGAGCTGTTTTTT
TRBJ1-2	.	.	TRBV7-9	CASSLGGNGEKFGGYTF	TGTGCCAGCAGCTTGGGGGGGAACGGGGAGAAGTTCGGTGGCTACACCTTC
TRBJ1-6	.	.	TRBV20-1	CSARVGQNNSPLHF	TGCAGTGCTAGAGTCGGACAGAATAATTCACCCCTCCACTTT
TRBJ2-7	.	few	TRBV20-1	CSARRPRSYEQYF	TGCAGTGCTCGACGACCCAGGAGCTACGAGCAGTACTTC
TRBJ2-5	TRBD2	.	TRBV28	CASSLSTSGTGETQYF	TGTGCCAGCAGTTTATCGACTAGCGGGACGGGAGAGACCCAGTACTTC
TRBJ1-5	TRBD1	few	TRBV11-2	CASSLAGRTGAIQPQHF	TGTGCCAGCAGCTTAGCCGGAAGGACAGGGGCCATTCAGCCCCAGCATTTT
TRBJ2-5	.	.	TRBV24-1	CATRAGLQETQYF	TGTGCCACCCGAGCCGGGCTCCAAGAGACCCAGTACTTC
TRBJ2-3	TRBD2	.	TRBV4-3	CASSQGTSGIGTDTQYF	TGCGCCAGCAGCCAAGGGACTAGCGGGATCGGCACAGATACGCAGTATTTT
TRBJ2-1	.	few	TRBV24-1	CATSDQSNEQFF	TGTGCCACCAGTGACCAAAGCAATGAGCAGTTCTTC
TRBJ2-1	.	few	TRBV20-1	CSASQWSYNEQFF	TGCAGTGCCTCCCAGTGGTCCTACAATGAGCAGTTCTTC
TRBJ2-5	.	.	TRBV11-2	CASSRLPPNQAGETQYF	TGTGCCAGCAGCCGGCTCCCCCCAAACCAGGCGGGGGAGACCCAGTACTTC
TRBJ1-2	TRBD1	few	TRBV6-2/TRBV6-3	CASSLGQGKYGYTF	TGTGCCAGCAGTCTCGGACAGGGGAAATATGGCTACACCTTC
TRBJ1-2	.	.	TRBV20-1	CSARDDWLAGYTF	TGCAGTGCTAGAGATGATTGGCTCGCTGGCTACACCTTC
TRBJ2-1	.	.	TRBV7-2	CASSASGGAGQGEQFF	TGTGCCAGCAGCGCGAGTGGCGGGGCGGGTCAGGGAGAGCAGTTCTTC
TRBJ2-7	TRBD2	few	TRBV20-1	CSARDLILAGSYEQYF	TGCAGTGCTAGAGATCTGATCCTAGCGGGATCCTACGAGCAGTACTTC
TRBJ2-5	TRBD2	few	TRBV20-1	CSASKVAGGRETQYF	TGCAGTGCTAGTAAAGTAGCGGGAGGGCGAGAGACCCAGTACTTC
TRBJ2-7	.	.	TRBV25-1	CASSDPLGSSYEQYF	TGTGCCAGCAGTGATCCTCTAGGTTCATCCTACGAGCAGTACTTC
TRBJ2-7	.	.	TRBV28	CASSRQGGGSYEQYF	TGTGCCAGCAGCCGCCAAGGCGGCGGGTCCTACGAGCAGTACTTC
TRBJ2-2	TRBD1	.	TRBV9	CASSGPDRGSTGELFF	TGTGCCAGCAGCGGCCCTGACAGGGGAAGCACCGGGGAGCTGTTTTTT
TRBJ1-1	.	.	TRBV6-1	CASRTQGSAEAFF	TGTGCCAGCAGGACACAGGGAAGCGCTGAAGCTTTCTTT
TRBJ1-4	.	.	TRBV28	CASRPLGAPAQNEKLFF	TGTGCCAGCAGGCCTCTGGGGGCACCGGCGCAAAATGAAAAACTGTTTTTT
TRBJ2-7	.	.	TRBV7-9	CASSLEPPASEQYF	TGCGCCAGCAGCTTGGAGCCGCCTGCCTCCGAGCAGTACTTC
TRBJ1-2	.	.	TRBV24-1	CATSDLTEYTF	TGTGCCACCAGTGACCTGACAGAATACACCTTC
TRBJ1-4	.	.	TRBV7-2	CASSQGRSAGNEKLFF	TGTGCCAGCAGCCAGGGCAGGAGCGCGGGTAATGAAAAACTGTTTTTT
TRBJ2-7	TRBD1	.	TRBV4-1	CASSQGLAGGAGHEQYF	TGCGCCAGCAGCCAAGGTTTAGCAGGGGGCGCAGGCCACGAGCAGTACTTC
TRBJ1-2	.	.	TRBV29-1	CSVGIGEIYGYTF	TGCAGCGTTGGGATAGGGGAAATCTATGGCTACACCTTC
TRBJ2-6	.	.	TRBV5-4	CASSDEKVSGANVLTF	TGTGCCAGCAGTGACGAGAAGGTCTCTGGGGCCAACGTCCTGACTTTC
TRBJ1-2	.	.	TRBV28	CASSLIGEGGYTF	TGTGCCAGCAGTTTAATAGGGGAGGGTGGCTACACCTTC
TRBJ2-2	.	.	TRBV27	CASSFGGFLAGELFF	TGTGCCAGCAGTTTTGGGGGATTTTTAGCCGGGGAGCTGTTTTTT
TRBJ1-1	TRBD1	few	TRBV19	CASEADRYSTEAFF	TGTGCCAGCGAAGCGGACAGGTATTCGACTGAAGCTTTCTTT
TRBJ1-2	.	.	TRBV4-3	CASSPQDPAQGGYTF	TGCGCCAGCAGCCCACAGGATCCGGCTCAGGGGGGCTACACCTTC
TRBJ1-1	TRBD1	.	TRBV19	CASADRVAQAFF	TGTGCCAGTGCCGACAGGGTGGCTCAAGCTTTCTTT
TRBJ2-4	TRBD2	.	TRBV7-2	CASSPLGGTKNIQYF	TGTGCCAGCAGCCCCCTGGGGGGGACCAAAAACATTCAGTACTTC
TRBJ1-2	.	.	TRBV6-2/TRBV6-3	CATERDRRNYGYTF	TGTGCCACGGAACGGGACCGGAGAAACTATGGCTACACCTTC
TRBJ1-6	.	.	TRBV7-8	CASSFRRDSYNSPLHF	TGTGCCAGCAGCTTCCGCAGGGACTCCTATAATTCACCCCTCCACTTT